Each of the 9 T cell receptor beta chains below was sequenced from the same sample in a study of neoadjuvant anti-PD-1 for oral cavity cancer. Sequencing used immunoSEQ multiplex PCR; TCRdb keeps in-frame clones, though not all of them. The top ten clones hold 17% of a sample with around 2,000 clones, 50% to 65% of them seen once. Time point here: after neoadjuvant nivolumab, at surgical resection. The sequenced sample was tumor tissue, obtained after nivolumab (anti-PD-1) treatment. These receptors came from a person aged 35-79 years with oral cavity squamous cell carcinoma.

This chain connects TRBV21-1 to TRBJ2-7; no check of the table's D call, TRBD2, against the DNA was made. TRBV21-1 is recorded as a pseudogene. CDR3 length equals 12 residues. In DNA, the CDR3 is TGTGCCAGCGGAGGGAGCTCCTACGAGCAGTACTTC. Its translation: CASGGSSYEQYF.

This clone was recorded only once. The chain links TRBV27 to TRBJ1-2; a possible D gene is TRBD1 (6 bases). CDR1 is MNHEY, CDR2 SMNVEV, per germline (reference sequence). The CDR3 spans 17 residues. V lost 4 bases and J lost 3, with 21 bases in between. This chain's CDR3 is CASSCHTSGGAYYGYTF. The CDR3 bases are TGTGCCAGCAGTTGCCACACTTCGGGGGGGGCGTACTATGGCTACACCTTC.

This clone showed up just a few times. V and J are TRBV18 and TRBJ2-7; D not certain. This CDR3 has 14 residues. Trimming took 2 bases from V and 2 from J, leaving 10 bases between them. Germline CDR1 KGHSH, CDR2 LQKENI. The CDR3 here is CASSPMGNPYEQYF. Written as DNA, the CDR3 is TGTGCCAGCTCACCAATGGGGAACCCCTACGAGCAGTACTTC.

This chain connects TRBV10-3 to TRBJ2-1, with D unresolved. Trimming took 2 bases from V and 11 from J, leaving 7 bases between them. The CDR3 covers 11 residues. Germline CDR1 reads ENHRY; CDR2 reads SYGVKD. CDR3 amino acids: CAISEGPKQFF. CDR3 coding DNA: TGTGCCATCAGTGAGGGGCCTAAGCAGTTCTTC.

The genes are TRBV27 and TRBJ2-5, with D tentatively TRBD1 or TRBD2 (5 bases each). Trimming left V 6 bases short and J 1 base short, with 12 bases between. The CDR3 is made up of 14 amino acids. The germline V gene encodes CDR1 MNHEY and CDR2 SMNVEV (reference sequence). The CDR3 is CASRRGPVQETQYF. The CDR3 DNA is TGTGCCAGCAGGAGGGGCCCTGTCCAAGAGACCCAGTACTTC.

This clone has only a few counts. This chain joins TRBV5-1 and TRBJ2-1; D unclear. V lost 4 bases and J lost 5, with 10 bases in between. Germline V gene data show CDR1 as SGHRS and CDR2 as YFSETQ. The CDR3 is made up of 13 amino acids. CDR3 region: CASSPGTNNEQFF. The CDR3 nucleotides read TGCGCCAGCAGCCCTGGAACCAACAATGAGCAGTTCTTC.

This chain links TRBV6-4 with TRBJ2-3; 11 bases agree with TRBD2. The CDR3 consists of 18 residues. V shed 0 bases and J 1 base; nucleotides not matched to a gene: 6. Germline V gene data show CDR1 as MRHNA and CDR2 as SNTAGT. In DNA form, the CDR3 reads TGTGCCAGCAGTGACTCGAGACTAGCGGGGTCCTGCACAGATACGCAGTATTTT. This codes for CASSDSRLAGSCTDTQYF.

The chain employs TRBV9 and TRBJ2-7; D not resolved. This CDR3 has 14 amino acids. The V gene lost 0 bases and the J gene lost 0 bases, with 7 bases spanning the gap. CDR1 is SGDLS, CDR2 YYNGEE, per germline. Written as DNA, the CDR3 is TGTGCCAGCAGCGTAGTTCCTAGCTCCTACGAGCAGTACTTC. Its translation is CASSVVPSSYEQYF.

This clone was found a few times. The chain recombines TRBV10-2 with TRBJ2-5; tentative D call: TRBD2 (5 bases). V dropped 7 bases and J dropped 2 bases, with 14 bases sitting between them. CDR1 and CDR2 from the germline V gene are WSHSY and SAAADI. The CDR3 has 14 residues. The CDR3 DNA is TGCGCCAGCATGAGGGCCGTTCAACAAGAGACCCAGTACTTC. Translated, it gives CASMRAVQQETQYF.